This T cell receptor (beta chain) was obtained from a study of T cells in Graves' hyperthyroidism and ophthalmopathy. What was amplified from RNA transcripts were TCR beta CDR3 regions. Using the HTBI primer set, a first-round RT-PCR was run on the TCR CDR3. One entry per CDR3 protein results from TCRdb running MiXCR on the multiplex PCR reads. This sample has 700,000 to 850,000 distinct CDR3 sequences; about 35% occur once, and the top ten carry approximately 31%. This CDR3 is 13 amino acids long. V lost 2 bases to trimming and J lost 4 bases, with 11 bases between them. Germline V gives CDR1 DFQATT, CDR2 SNEGSKA (reference sequence).

The sequence came from a woman in her 40s with Graves' hyperthyroidism. The chain has TRBV20-1 and TRBJ1-2; perhaps TRBD1 as D (5 bases). The sample comprised blood. The CDR3 DNA follows: TGCAGTGCTAGAACAGGAGATCTCTATGGCTACACCTTC. Residues: CSARTGDLYGYTF.